This T cell receptor (beta chain) originates from a study of blood T cell repertoires in COVID-19 (dated by TCRdb to 2018 to 2020). With regard to the full study: Samples from collaborators originated in the United States, Italy and Spain and spanned both the acute and convalescent phases of COVID-19. Sample metadata almost always included a de-identified subject ID, COVID-19 status, age in years and sex. A freely available public database, intended as a resource for researchers studying the immune response to SARS-CoV-2, is where the repertoires were released. Subjects who had been exposed to COVID-19, were actively infected with it, or had recovered from it provided the deeply sampled blood TCRbeta repertoires that made up the dataset. HLA class I and class II types, where available, came from metadata supplied by the sample provider rather than from assay-based typing. The samples were drawn from the first 160 participants of the ongoing ImmuneRACE study and from 1,254 subjects provided by 6 global collaborators. The material from the prospective study consisted of cDNA or gDNA derived from T cells, B-cell-depleted T cells, or PBMCs. Overall study outcomes, separate from this receptor: Clinical and demographic metadata were provided uncurated, with the amount varying by source and participant.

Collaborating institutions collected whole blood in K2EDTA tubes following their own protocols. For TCRbeta analysis, collaborators shipped samples in one of three forms: frozen whole blood, isolated PBMCs, or DNA extracted from either of those sample types. Counted from cysteine to phenylalanine, this CDR3 has 15 amino acids. The CDR3 DNA has 45 bases and is translated from base 1. The germline V gene specifies SGHRS as CDR1 and YFSETQ as CDR2. V ends up 0 bases short and J 2 bases short, with an unmatched junction base count of 3. TCRbeta CDR3 regions were amplified from genomic DNA using the immunoSEQ Assay, a bias-controlled multiplex PCR. The published analysis was carried out like this. Nucleated cell counts per sample were estimated from amplification of reference gene primers within the assay. Sequence reads were collapsed and filtered to measure the absolute abundance of every unique TCRbeta CDR3 rearrangement. For each sample, productive Simpson clonality was calculated as the square root of Simpson's diversity index over productive rearrangements. What TCRdb holds here is the immuneACCESS table cut down to in-frame rearrangements. Part of the clones is not present; checked against another copy, under half of the missing clones reflect an unresolved V gene, and the others are unexplained. V and J calls and clone size are given by that table; D and trimming were obtained from the DNA. The sample table holds about 91,000 clones, of which just over 85% were seen once. The ten largest clones capture 7% to 8.5% of the sample.

Regarding this clone: Which antigen it targets is not known. Base qualities are not recorded, but no much larger clone differs from it by a single base.

Sequencing was performed on peripheral blood. The rearranged chain carries TRBV5-1 and TRBJ1-2, and TRBD1 matches 8 of the central bases. The TCR was taken from a woman aged 70-85 years with acute or convalescent COVID-19. The CDR3 here reads CASSLAAGGNYGYTF. DNA sequence: TGCGCCAGCAGCTTGGCGGCAGGGGGCAACTATGGCTACACCTTC.